These 15 T cell receptor beta chains share one sample of origin, sequenced in a study of cytomegalovirus exposure and HLA in healthy donors. Measured with immunoSEQ multiplex PCR; TCRdb has only the in-frame clones, and not every one. The table includes 150,000 to 200,000 clones, around 90% detected once. The source material was PBMCs. These TCRs come from a woman under 30 in good health and CMV-seropositive.

The chain combines TRBV15 with TRBJ2-7; 9 bases map to TRBD2. The V gene's germline CDR1 is LNHNV and CDR2 YYDKDF (reference sequence). This CDR3 comprises 18 residues. J was trimmed by 2 bases and V by 5 bases; bases with no gene match: 16. The CDR3 nucleotides are TGTGCCACCAGCGGACGGGGGAGTGATTCTAGCGGGGCCTACGAGCAGTACTTC. This gives the protein CATSGRGSDSSGAYEQYF.

J is TRBJ2-7 and V is TRBV5-1; 9 nucleotides align to TRBD1. CDR3 length: 15 residues. V was clipped by 4 bases and J by 5 bases; unmatched bases: 10. CDR1 and CDR2 from the germline V gene are SGHRS and YFSETQ. CDR3 amino acids: CASSKTGTGPHEQYF. In DNA, the CDR3 is TGCGCCAGCAGCAAAACCGGGACAGGGCCCCACGAGCAGTACTTC.

The chain is built from TRBV10-3 and TRBJ1-1; 9 positions agree with TRBD1. V shed 10 bases, J shed 1 base, and the junction held 10 bases outside the gene matches. The CDR3 sequence is 15 residues long. Germline CDR1 is ENHRY and CDR2 is SYGVKD. The CDR3 sequence: CATLPWTGANTEAFF. The CDR3 DNA is TGTGCCACCCTCCCCTGGACAGGGGCGAACACTGAAGCTTTCTTT.

The rearrangement links TRBV25-1 to TRBJ2-2; D gene uncertain. The germline CDR1 and CDR2 sequences are MGHDK and SYGVNS. The CDR3 sequence is 11 residues long. Trimming took off 7 bases at V and 6 bases at J, with 6 bases between the two ends. In nucleotides, the CDR3 is TGTGCCAGCACCGTCGCCGGGGAGCTGTTTTTT. Protein sequence: CASTVAGELFF. The whole variable domain, filled in from reference TRBV25-1 and TRBJ2-2, reads EADIYQTPRYLVIGTGKKITLECSQTMGHDKMYWYQQDPGMELHLIHYSYGVNSTEKGDLSSESTVSRIRTEHFPLTLESARPSHTSQYLCASTVAGELFFGEGSRLTVL.

CDR3 sequence reads: CASRGGQINYGYTF. The CDR3 DNA reads as TGTGCCAGCAGGGGCGGACAGATTAACTATGGCTACACCTTC. This rearrangement joins TRBV2 to TRBJ1-2; a weak D match, TRBD1 (6 bases). The ends were cut back, 6 bases at V and 1 base at J, with 12 bases in the middle. From germline, CDR1 is SNHLY and CDR2 FYNNEI. The CDR3 runs to 14 residues.

The chain is built from TRBV6-5 and TRBJ2-1; 7 bases line up with TRBD1. Trimming took 2 bases from V and 6 from J; bases not matched to a gene: 10. Germline CDR1 and CDR2: MNHEY and SVGAGI. The CDR3 covers 16 residues. The CDR3 is CASSYGPRDSFNEQFF. The CDR3 nucleotides read TGTGCCAGCAGTTACGGACCCCGGGACAGCTTCAATGAGCAGTTCTTC.

The chain combines TRBV6-5 with TRBJ2-7; 7 bases are a match to TRBD2. With 7 bases clipped from V and 6 bases from J, the junction kept 15 bases outside the gene matches. This CDR3 spans 15 amino acids. Germline V lookup: CDR1 MNHEY, CDR2 SVGAGI. DNA of the CDR3: TGTGCCAGCACCCCTCGGGGCTCAACGGGGGGCGAGCAGTACTTC. This translates into CASTPRGSTGGEQYF.

The genes are TRBV6-6 and TRBJ2-3, with D possibly TRBD1 on 5 matching bases. CDR1 and CDR2 from the germline V gene are MNHNY and SVGAGI (reference sequence). The CDR3 is 16 amino acids. V lost 4 bases to trimming and J lost 0 bases, with 14 bases between them. CDR3 coding DNA: TGTGCCAGCAGTTCACCGGACACGACTAGCACAGATACGCAGTATTTT. It specifies CASSSPDTTSTDTQYF.

This clone was detected a few times. The rearrangement uses TRBV2 and TRBJ2-2, with 7 bases aligning to TRBD2. This CDR3 spans 15 amino acids. Germline V CDR1 and CDR2: SNHLY, FYNNEI. The J segment lost 0 bases and the V segment lost 5 bases, leaving 3 bases of the junction unmatched. CDR3 amino acids: CASSPLAANTGELFF. CDR3 bases: TGTGCCAGCAGTCCTCTAGCGGCGAACACCGGGGAGCTGTTTTTT.

The V and J genes are TRBV29-1 and TRBJ2-6; 7 bases match TRBD1. Per the germline V gene, CDR1 is SQVTM and CDR2 is ANQGSEA. The CDR3 extends over 20 amino acids. V shed 6 bases, J shed 0 bases, and the junction held 20 bases outside the gene matches. The CDR3 sequence: CSVLWTGGLSGISGANVLTF. DNA for the CDR3: TGCAGCGTCCTTTGGACAGGTGGTTTGTCAGGGATCTCTGGGGCCAACGTCCTGACTTTC.

This clone came up once. The chain carries TRBV2 and TRBJ2-1; 8 nucleotides align to TRBD1. The germline gives CDR1 SNHLY, CDR2 FYNNEI. The CDR3 consists of 17 residues. V lost 3 bases and J lost 1; bases outside the gene matches: 8. The CDR3 loop reads CASSEGQAFASYNEQFF. The DNA of the CDR3 is TGTGCCAGCAGTGAGGGACAGGCTTTCGCATCCTACAATGAGCAGTTCTTC.

The gene calls are TRBV5-1 and TRBJ2-1; TRBD2 matches 8 bases. V trimming: 4 bases; J trimming: 3 bases; junction bases outside the gene matches: 6. This CDR3 is 15 amino acids long. Per the germline V gene, CDR1 is SGHRS and CDR2 is YFSETQ. CDR3 sequence reads: CASSPGLAGYNEQFF. In DNA, the CDR3 is TGCGCCAGCAGCCCCGGACTAGCTGGCTACAATGAGCAGTTCTTC.

The rearrangement links TRBV14 to TRBJ1-1, with TRBD1 matching 10 bases. Germline loops: CDR1 SGHDN, CDR2 FVKESK. With V trimmed by 4 bases and J by 4 bases, 12 bases remained unmatched. The CDR3 covers 17 residues. The CDR3 DNA follows: TGTGCCAGCAGCCCGCGGCGACAGGGGGCATCGGGCACTGAAGCTTTCTTT. Translated, it gives CASSPRRQGASGTEAFF.

This clone was seen once. This sequence joins TRBV29-1 and TRBJ2-3; TRBD1 matches 9 bases. CDR1 is SQVTM and CDR2 is ANQGSEA in the germline V gene. V lost 7 bases to trimming and J lost 2 bases; unmatched junction nucleotides: 7. The CDR3 is 14 residues long. CDR3 protein: CSGGQGLTTDTQYF. CDR3 bases: TGCAGCGGAGGACAGGGGCTGACCACAGATACGCAGTATTTT.

The rearrangement joins TRBV6-5 to TRBJ2-1, with D unclear. CDR1 and CDR2 from the germline V gene are MNHEY and SVGAGI. This CDR3 contains 14 residues. V was clipped by 4 bases and J by 9 bases, with 16 bases between them. The CDR3 sequence: CASSSIPVVREQFF. Here the CDR3 DNA reads TGTGCCAGCAGTTCGATCCCGGTTGTTCGTGAGCAGTTCTTC.